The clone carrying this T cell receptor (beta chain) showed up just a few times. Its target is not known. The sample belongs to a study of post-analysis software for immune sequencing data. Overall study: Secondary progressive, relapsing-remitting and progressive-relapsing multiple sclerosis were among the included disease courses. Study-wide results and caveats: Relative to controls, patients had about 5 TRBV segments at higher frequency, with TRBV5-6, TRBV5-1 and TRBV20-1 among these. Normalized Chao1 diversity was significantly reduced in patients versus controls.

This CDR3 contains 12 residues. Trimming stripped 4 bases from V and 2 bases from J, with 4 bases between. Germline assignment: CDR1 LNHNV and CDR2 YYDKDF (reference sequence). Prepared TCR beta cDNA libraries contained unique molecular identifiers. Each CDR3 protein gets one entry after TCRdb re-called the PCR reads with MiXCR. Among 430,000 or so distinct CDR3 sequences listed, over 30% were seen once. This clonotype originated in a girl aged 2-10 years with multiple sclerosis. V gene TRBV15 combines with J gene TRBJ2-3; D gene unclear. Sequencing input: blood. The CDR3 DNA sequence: TGTGCCACCAGCAAAGACACAGATACGCAGTATTTT. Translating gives CATSKDTDTQYF.